Following are 20 T cell receptor beta chains from one sample sequenced in a study of blood T cell repertoires in COVID-19. This table comes from immunoSEQ multiplex PCR, and its TCRdb copy is limited to in-frame clones, with some not included. The sample holds around 500,000 clones, 85% to 90% seen once. What was sequenced was PBMCs or T cells enriched from blood (not recorded which). The receptors were sampled from a woman in her 40s who had recovered from COVID-19.

The chain joins TRBV2 to TRBJ1-1, with D hard to call. Germline CDR1 reads SNHLY; CDR2 reads FYNNEI. CDR3 length: 15 residues. Trimming removed 3 bases from V and 4 bases from J, with 15 bases in between. The DNA of the CDR3 is TGTGCCAGCAGTGAGGGCCGGCGATTGAGCACTGAAGCTTTCTTT. Translating it yields CASSEGRRLSTEAFF.

The chain combines TRBV29-1 with TRBJ1-2; weak D call: TRBD1 (5 bases). The CDR3 has 13 residues. V lost 7 bases and J lost 0, with 12 bases in between. CDR1 SQVTM and CDR2 ANQGSEA come from the germline V gene. CDR3 in DNA: TGCAGCGCAGTAGCGGGACCTAACTATGGCTACACCTTC. Translating it yields CSAVAGPNYGYTF.

The rearrangement links TRBV7-2 to TRBJ1-6; TRBD1 aligns across 8 bases. This CDR3 has 16 residues. V lost 3 bases to trimming and J lost 9 bases; unmatched junction nucleotides: 10. Per the germline V gene, CDR1 is SGHTA and CDR2 is FQGNSA. CDR3 sequence reads: CASSFQGQDSSSPLHF. The CDR3 region has the DNA TGTGCCAGCAGCTTCCAGGGACAGGACTCTAGTTCACCCCTCCACTTT.

The chain uses TRBV19 and TRBJ2-3; TRBD2 aligns across 8 bases. After removal of 7 bases from V and 1 base from J, the junction contained 7 bases not matched to a gene. The length of the CDR3 is 15 residues. Germline V gene data show CDR1 as LNHDA and CDR2 as SQIVND (reference sequence). CDR3 in DNA: TGTGCCAGTACTATTACTAGCGGCCGCACAGATACGCAGTATTTT. Amino acids: CASTITSGRTDTQYF.

The V call is TRBV19, the J call TRBJ2-2; TRBD1 agrees at 8 bases. The germline CDR1 and CDR2 sequences are LNHDA and SQIVND (reference sequence). V was pared by 7 bases and J by 6 bases, with 10 bases of the junction left unmatched. The CDR3 length is 15 residues. Written as DNA, the CDR3 is TGTGCCAGTAAGCCGAGGACAGGGTTTTCCGGGGAGCTGTTTTTT. It specifies CASKPRTGFSGELFF.

The CDR3 region is CASSQDRGRRSNQPQHF. Here the CDR3 DNA reads TGCGCCAGCAGCCAAGATAGGGGGCGGAGGAGCAATCAGCCCCAGCATTTT. The chain carries TRBV4-1 and TRBJ1-5, with 7 positions matching TRBD1. Germline V gives CDR1 MGHRA, CDR2 YSYEKL. Trimming took 0 bases from V and 1 from J; bases not matched to a gene: 6. The CDR3 contains 17 residues.

In this sample, this clone turned up once. The V call is TRBV7-9, the J call TRBJ2-7; 7 bases are a match to TRBD1. The CDR3 spans 13 residues. CDR1 is SEHNR and CDR2 is FQNEAQ in the germline V gene (reference sequence). With 4 bases clipped from V and 1 base from J, the junction kept 1 base outside the gene matches. CDR3 in amino acids: CASSSDRSYEQYF. The CDR3 region has the DNA TGTGCCAGCAGCTCGGACAGGTCCTACGAGCAGTACTTC.

This clone was counted a single time. This rearrangement joins TRBV5-1 to TRBJ1-4; 8 bases are a match to TRBD1. V lost 0 bases and J lost 6; bases outside the gene matches: 4. Germline V gene sequence: CDR1 SGHRS, CDR2 YFSETQ. The CDR3 sequence is 15 residues long. CDR3 protein: CASSLGGQADEKLFF. The CDR3 bases are TGCGCCAGCAGCTTGGGGGGACAGGCGGATGAAAAACTGTTTTTT.

J is TRBJ1-1 and V is TRBV18; D unresolved. The CDR3 totals 14 residues. Germline assignment: CDR1 KGHSH and CDR2 LQKENI. Trimming stripped 2 bases from V and 6 bases from J, with 13 bases between. The CDR3 DNA sequence: TGTGCCAGCTCACCATCAAAATCCCGGGCTGAAGCTTTCTTT. The encoded protein is CASSPSKSRAEAFF.

The chain recombines TRBV5-6 with TRBJ2-3; D is undetermined. Deletions cut 2 bases from V and 2 bases from J, with 9 bases between. Per germline, CDR1 SGHDT and CDR2 YYEEEE. CDR3 length: 14 amino acids. CDR3 loop: CASSFGPLTDTQYF. The CDR3 DNA sequence: TGTGCCAGCAGCTTTGGTCCACTCACAGATACGCAGTATTTT. The variable domain in full, with the rest retrieved from reference TRBV5-6 and TRBJ2-3, is DAGVTQSPTHLIKTRGQQVTLRCSPKSGHDTVSWYQQALGQGPQFIFQYYEEEERQRGNFPDRFSGHQFPNYSSELNVNALLLGDSALYLCASSFGPLTDTQYFGPGTRLTVL.

This clone came up once. The rearrangement links TRBV6-5 to TRBJ2-7; 8 bases map to TRBD2. V dropped 5 bases and J dropped 6; count of bases not matched to a gene: 9. Germline V lookup: CDR1 MNHEY, CDR2 SVGAGI. This CDR3 region has 14 residues. CDR3 in amino acids: CASSPSGRRIEQYF. Written as DNA, the CDR3 is TGTGCCAGCAGTCCGAGCGGGAGAAGGATCGAGCAGTACTTC.

In this sample, this clone turned up a few times. The chain combines TRBV10-3 with TRBJ1-4, with D unclear. The CDR3 is 14 amino acids. CDR1 and CDR2 (germline): ENHRY, SYGVKD. V lost 6 bases and J lost 7, with 15 bases in between. CDR3 loop: CAIRDPGAGEKLFF. The CDR3 bases are TGTGCCATCAGGGACCCAGGCGCGGGTGAAAAACTGTTTTTT.

In regard to this clone: The sample has other DNA sequences that encode this CDR3 too. The J gene is TRBJ1-5, the V gene TRBV11-2; maybe TRBD1 (6 bases). The V gene's germline CDR1 is SGHAT and CDR2 FQNNGV. The CDR3 extends over 13 amino acids. The V end was cut by 0 bases, the J end by 7 bases, with 7 bases between. The CDR3 DNA follows: TGTGCCAGCAGCTTAGAAACAGGGCAGCCCCAGCATTTT. Translation: CASSLETGQPQHF.

The J gene is TRBJ2-1, the V gene TRBV20-1, with TRBD2 matching 8 bases. CDR3 length: 14 residues. Germline CDR1 and CDR2: DFQATT and SNEGSKA (reference sequence). Germline trimming cut 3 bases from V and 3 bases from J; bases unmatched to any gene: 4. This CDR3 reads CSASMGTSYNEQFF. CDR3 bases: TGCAGTGCTAGTATGGGGACTAGCTACAATGAGCAGTTCTTC.

This chain connects TRBV27 to TRBJ1-5, with 8 nucleotides matching TRBD1. Germline V CDR1 and CDR2: MNHEY, SMNVEV (reference sequence). V gave up 5 bases and J gave up 9 bases; unmatched junction bases: 9. CDR3 length equals 14 residues. As DNA, the CDR3 is TGTGCCAGCAGTGCAGGACAGGGAGTGAGGCCCCAGCATTTT. Translated: CASSAGQGVRPQHF.

This clone has only a few counts. This chain connects TRBV27 to TRBJ1-1, with a possible D match to TRBD1 (5 bases). V lost 8 bases to trimming and J lost 7 bases, with 14 bases between them. The CDR3 loop spans 12 amino acids. Germline CDR1 reads MNHEY; CDR2 reads SMNVEV (reference sequence). CDR3 protein: CASAFLGGEAFF. Here the CDR3 DNA reads TGTGCCAGCGCCTTCCTGGGGGGTGAAGCTTTCTTT.

The CDR3 protein is CASSQAGGEKLFF. CDR3 bases: TGTGCCAGCAGCCAAGCGGGGGGTGAAAAACTGTTTTTT. The rearrangement uses TRBV3-1 (or the pseudogene TRBV3-2) and TRBJ1-4, with D possibly matching TRBD1 (5 bases). The CDR3 is 13 amino acids. The V end was cut by 1 base, the J end by 7 bases, with 7 bases between. Germline V gene sequence: CDR1 LGHDT, CDR2 YNNKEL (reference sequence).

This clone was seen more than once but under ten times. The chain combines TRBV5-6 with TRBJ2-5; 10 nucleotides align to TRBD2. Per the germline V gene, CDR1 is SGHDT and CDR2 is YYEEEE. After removal of 0 bases from V and 4 bases from J, the junction contained 0 bases not matched to a gene. CDR3 length equals 14 residues. CDR3 nucleotide sequence: TGTGCCAGCAGCTTGGCTAGCGGGAGAGAGACCCAGTACTTC. This codes for CASSLASGRETQYF.

The rearrangement links TRBV27 to TRBJ1-3; possible D gene TRBD1, 5 bases. V was shortened by 6 bases and J by 1 base, with 13 bases between the two germline ends. The germline CDR1 and CDR2 sequences are MNHEY and SMNVEV (reference sequence). The CDR3 runs 15 residues. The CDR3, as DNA: TGTGCCAGCAGCCCTCAGGGTAGTTCTGGAAACACCATATATTTT. Its protein is CASSPQGSSGNTIYF.

The V gene is TRBV18, the J gene TRBJ2-3, with D unresolved. CDR1 and CDR2 (germline): KGHSH, LQKENI. This CDR3 region has 15 residues. Trimming took 2 bases from V and 2 from J, leaving 11 bases between them. Written as DNA, the CDR3 is TGTGCCAGCTCACCAAATCCACTTACCACAGATACGCAGTATTTT. Translated: CASSPNPLTTDTQYF.